Following are 8 T cell receptor beta chains from one sample sequenced in a study of blood T cell repertoires in COVID-19. Generated by immunoSEQ multiplex PCR, the TCRdb table keeps only in-frame clones and is missing some. The sample has 250,000 to 300,000 clones, 85% to 90% seen once. Sequencing was performed on peripheral blood. The receptor set was obtained from a man aged 35 to 55 with acute or convalescent COVID-19.

About this clone itself: The germline gene is not matched at one end of the junction; a read error may be the cause. The chain employs TRBV2 and TRBJ2-7, with TRBD1 matching 10 bases. CDR3 length: 14 amino acids. Germline CDR1 is SNHLY and CDR2 is FYNNEI. This chain's CDR3 is CASRDRGRWLEQYF. The DNA for the CDR3 is TGTGCCAGCCGTGACAGGGGGCGGTGGCTCGAGCAGTACTTC. The full variable domain, its missing parts supplied by reference TRBV2 and TRBJ2-7, is EPEVTQTPSHQVTQMGQEVILRCVPISNHLYFYWYRQILGQKVEFLVSFYNNEISEKSEIFDDQFSVERPDGSNFTLKIRSTKLEDSAMYFCASRDRGRWLEQYFGPGTRLTVT.

The V gene is TRBV6-1, the J gene TRBJ2-5; possibly TRBD1 for D (5 bases). Germline values: CDR1 MNHNS, CDR2 SASEGT. Trimming cost V 4 bases and J 4 bases, with 25 bases left between them. The CDR3 loop spans 18 amino acids. The CDR3 DNA reads as TGTGCCAGCAGTGCCCAAATCGGATCTCAGGGATGGGCAGAGACCCAGTACTTC. Translated: CASSAQIGSQGWAETQYF.

This clone was seen a handful of times. V is TRBV6-5 and J is TRBJ1-1; tentatively, D is TRBD1 (5 bases). V shed 8 bases and J shed 1 base, with 14 bases lying between them. The CDR3 has 14 residues. Germline V CDR1 and CDR2: MNHEY, SVGAGI. The CDR3 DNA is TGTGCCAGCGATACAATTCAGGGGAACACTGAAGCTTTCTTT. Translation gives CASDTIQGNTEAFF.

The chain recombines TRBV21-1 with TRBJ2-1; the table assigns TRBD2, which was not confirmed against the DNA. TRBV21-1 is noted as a pseudogene. This CDR3 contains 18 residues. The CDR3 nucleotides are TGTGCCAGCAGCAAAGATCAAACTAGCGGGACCCCTTACAATGAGCAGTTCTTC. Translated: CASSKDQTSGTPYNEQFF.

CDR3 sequence: CASSAGGRNSPLHF. The CDR3, as DNA: TGTGCCAGCAGCGCCGGGGGGCGTAATTCACCCCTCCACTTT. This chain links TRBV3-1 (or the pseudogene TRBV3-2) with TRBJ1-6, with TRBD1 as a possible D gene (6 bases). Germline V CDR1 and CDR2: LGHDT, YNNKEL (reference sequence). The ends were cut back, 5 bases at V and 6 bases at J, with 11 bases in the middle. CDR3 length: 14 residues.

The chain employs TRBV6-5 and TRBJ2-7; tentatively, D is TRBD2 (5 bases). V was cut by 6 bases and J by 0 bases, with 12 bases left in between. The V gene's germline CDR1 is MNHEY and CDR2 SVGAGI. The CDR3 consists of 14 residues. The CDR3 is CASRPEVSSYEQYF. CDR3 DNA: TGTGCCAGCAGGCCGGAGGTGAGCTCCTACGAGCAGTACTTC.

The chain uses TRBV21-1 and TRBJ1-2. TRBV21-1 is deemed a pseudogene. The CDR3 runs to 14 residues. CDR3 region: CASSKMEGNYGYTF. The DNA for the CDR3 is TGTGCCAGCAGCAAAATGGAGGGTAACTATGGCTACACCTTC.

The chain combines TRBV10-3 with TRBJ1-2, with D tentatively TRBD1 (5 bases). Germline V CDR1 and CDR2: ENHRY, SYGVKD. Deletions cut 11 bases from V and 8 bases from J, with 24 bases between. The CDR3 length is 14 residues. CDR3 loop: CASKGQDDVRGYTF. As DNA, the CDR3 is TGTGCCTCCAAGGGGCAGGACGACGTTCGGGGCTACACCTTC.